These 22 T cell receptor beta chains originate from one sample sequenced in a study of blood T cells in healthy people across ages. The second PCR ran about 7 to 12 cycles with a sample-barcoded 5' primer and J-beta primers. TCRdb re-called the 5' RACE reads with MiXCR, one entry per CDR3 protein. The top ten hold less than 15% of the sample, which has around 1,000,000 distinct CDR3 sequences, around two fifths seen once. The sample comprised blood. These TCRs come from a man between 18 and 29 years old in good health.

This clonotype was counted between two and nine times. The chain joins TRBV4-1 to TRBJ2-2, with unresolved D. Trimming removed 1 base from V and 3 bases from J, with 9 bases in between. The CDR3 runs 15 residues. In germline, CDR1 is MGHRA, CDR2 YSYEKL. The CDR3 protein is CASSQGALDTGELFF. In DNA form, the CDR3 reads TGCGCCAGCAGCCAAGGAGCCCTAGACACCGGGGAGCTGTTTTTT.

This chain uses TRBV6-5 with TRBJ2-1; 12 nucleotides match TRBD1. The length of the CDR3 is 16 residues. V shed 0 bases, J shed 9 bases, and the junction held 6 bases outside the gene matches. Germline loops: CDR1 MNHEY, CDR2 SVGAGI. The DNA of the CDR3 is TGTGCCAGCAGTTACTCGCCGGGACAGGGGGCCCTTGAGCAGTTCTTC. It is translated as CASSYSPGQGALEQFF.

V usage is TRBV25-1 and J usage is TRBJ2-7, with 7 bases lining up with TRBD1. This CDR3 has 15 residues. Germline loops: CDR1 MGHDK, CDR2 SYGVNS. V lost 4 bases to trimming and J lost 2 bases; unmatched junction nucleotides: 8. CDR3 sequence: CASSGGTVLPYEQYF. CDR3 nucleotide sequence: TGTGCCAGCAGTGGTGGGACAGTTCTTCCCTACGAGCAGTACTTC.

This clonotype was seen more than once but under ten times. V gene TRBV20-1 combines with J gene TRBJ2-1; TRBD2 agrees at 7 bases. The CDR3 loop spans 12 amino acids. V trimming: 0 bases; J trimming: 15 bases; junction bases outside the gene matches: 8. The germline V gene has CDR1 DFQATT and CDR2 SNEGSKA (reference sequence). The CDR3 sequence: CSARDLAGVLFF. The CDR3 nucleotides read TGCAGTGCTAGAGATCTGGCGGGGGTCTTGTTCTTC.

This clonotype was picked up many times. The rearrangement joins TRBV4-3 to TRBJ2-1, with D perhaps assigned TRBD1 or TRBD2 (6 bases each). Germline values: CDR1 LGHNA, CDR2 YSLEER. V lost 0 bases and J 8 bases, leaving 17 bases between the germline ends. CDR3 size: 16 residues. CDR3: CASSQDSLGGDYEQFF. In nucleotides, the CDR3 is TGCGCCAGCAGCCAAGATTCGTTGGGGGGCGATTATGAGCAGTTCTTC.

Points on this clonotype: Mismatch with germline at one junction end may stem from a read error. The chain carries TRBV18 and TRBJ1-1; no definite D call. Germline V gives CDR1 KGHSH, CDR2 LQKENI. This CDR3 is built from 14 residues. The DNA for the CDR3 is TGTGCCGGCTCACCACCCTCGGTGAACACTGAAGCTTTCTTT. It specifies CAGSPPSVNTEAFF.

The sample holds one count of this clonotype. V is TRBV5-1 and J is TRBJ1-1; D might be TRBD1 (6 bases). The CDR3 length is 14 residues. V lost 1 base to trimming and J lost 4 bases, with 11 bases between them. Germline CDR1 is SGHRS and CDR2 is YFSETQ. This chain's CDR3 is CASSLNRATTEAFF. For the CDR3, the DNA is TGCGCCAGCAGCTTGAACAGGGCAACCACTGAAGCTTTCTTT.

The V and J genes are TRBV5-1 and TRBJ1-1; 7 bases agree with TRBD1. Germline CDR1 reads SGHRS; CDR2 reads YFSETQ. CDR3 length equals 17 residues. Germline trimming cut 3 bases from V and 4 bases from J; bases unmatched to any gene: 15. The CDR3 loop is CASSSLQTTGEGTEAFF. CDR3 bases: TGCGCCAGCAGCTCTCTTCAAACCACAGGGGAGGGCACTGAAGCTTTCTTT.

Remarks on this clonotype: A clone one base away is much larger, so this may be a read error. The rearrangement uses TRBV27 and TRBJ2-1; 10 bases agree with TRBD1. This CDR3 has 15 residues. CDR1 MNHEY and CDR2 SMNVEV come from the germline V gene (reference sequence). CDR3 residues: CASARGQGFVNERFF. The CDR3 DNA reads TGTGCCAGCGCAAGGGGACAGGGGTTTGTAAATGAGCGGTTCTTC.

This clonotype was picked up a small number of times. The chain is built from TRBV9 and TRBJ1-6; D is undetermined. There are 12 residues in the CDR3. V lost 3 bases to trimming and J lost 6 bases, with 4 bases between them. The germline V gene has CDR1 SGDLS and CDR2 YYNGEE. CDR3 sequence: CASSAVNSPLHF. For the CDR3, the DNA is TGTGCCAGCAGCGCGGTTAATTCACCCCTCCACTTT.

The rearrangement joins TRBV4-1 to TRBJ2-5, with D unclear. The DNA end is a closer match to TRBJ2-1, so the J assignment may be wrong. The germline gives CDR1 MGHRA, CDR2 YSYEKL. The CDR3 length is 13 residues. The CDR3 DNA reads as TGCGCCAGCAGCCAAGATGTGCCGCAGACCCAGTTCTTC. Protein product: CASSQDVPQTQFF.

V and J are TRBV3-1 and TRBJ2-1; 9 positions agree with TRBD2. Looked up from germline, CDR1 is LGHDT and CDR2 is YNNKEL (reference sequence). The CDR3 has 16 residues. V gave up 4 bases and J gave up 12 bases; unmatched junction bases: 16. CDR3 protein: CASSPRAGTSIRGQFF. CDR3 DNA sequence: TGTGCCAGCAGCCCCCGCGCCGGGACTAGCATAAGAGGGCAGTTCTTC.

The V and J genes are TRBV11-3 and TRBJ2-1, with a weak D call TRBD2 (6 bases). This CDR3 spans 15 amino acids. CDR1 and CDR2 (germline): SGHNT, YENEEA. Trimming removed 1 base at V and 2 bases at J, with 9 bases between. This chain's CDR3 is CASSLVSGAYNEQFF. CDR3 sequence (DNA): TGTGCCAGCAGCTTAGTTTCGGGGGCCTACAATGAGCAGTTCTTC.

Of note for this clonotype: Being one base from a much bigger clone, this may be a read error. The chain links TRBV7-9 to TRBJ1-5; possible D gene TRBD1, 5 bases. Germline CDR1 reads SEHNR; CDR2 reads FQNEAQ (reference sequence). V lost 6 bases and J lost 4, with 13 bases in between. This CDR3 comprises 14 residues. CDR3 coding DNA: TGTGCCAGCAGTGCCTCAGGGTCGAATCAGCCCCAGCATTTT. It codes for CASSASGSNQPQHF.

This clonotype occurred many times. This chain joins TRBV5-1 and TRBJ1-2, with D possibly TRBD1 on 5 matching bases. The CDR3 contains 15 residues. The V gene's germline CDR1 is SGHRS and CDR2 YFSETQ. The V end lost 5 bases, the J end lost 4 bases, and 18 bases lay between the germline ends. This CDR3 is CASRFGSTGIYGYTF. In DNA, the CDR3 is TGCGCCAGCAGATTCGGATCCACAGGCATCTATGGCTACACCTTC. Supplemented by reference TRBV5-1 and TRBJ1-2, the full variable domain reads KAGVTQTPRYLIKTRGQQVTLSCSPISGHRSVSWYQQTPGQGLQFLFEYFSETQRNKGNFPGRFSGRQFSNSRSEMNVSTLELGDSALYLCASRFGSTGIYGYTFGSGTRLTVV.

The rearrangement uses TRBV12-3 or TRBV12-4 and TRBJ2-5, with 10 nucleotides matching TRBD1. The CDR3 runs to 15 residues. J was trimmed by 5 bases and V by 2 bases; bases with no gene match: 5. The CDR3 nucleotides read TGTGCCAGCAGTTTACTTCAGGGACAGGGGGAGACCCAGTACTTC. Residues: CASSLLQGQGETQYF.

CDR3 residues: CASAKGRNYGYTF. The CDR3 nucleotides read TGTGCCAGCGCTAAGGGGCGGAACTATGGCTACACCTTC. V is TRBV3-1 and J is TRBJ1-2, with D perhaps TRBD1 (5 bases). V was clipped by 8 bases and J by 2 bases, with 12 bases between them. Germline V gene data show CDR1 as LGHDT and CDR2 as YNNKEL (reference sequence). The length of the CDR3 is 13 residues. Full variable domain (remainder filled in from reference TRBV3-1 and TRBJ1-2): DTAVSQTPKYLVTQMGNDKSIKCEQNLGHDTMYWYKQDSKKFLKIMFSYNNKELIINETVPNRFSPKSPDKAHLNLHINSLELGDSAVYFCASAKGRNYGYTFGSGTRLTVV.

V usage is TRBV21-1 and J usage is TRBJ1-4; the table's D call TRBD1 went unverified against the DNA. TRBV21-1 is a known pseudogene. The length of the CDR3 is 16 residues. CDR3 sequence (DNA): TGTGCCAGCAGCCTCAACCGGCACAGCCCTAATGAAAAACTGTATTTT. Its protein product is CASSLNRHSPNEKLYF.

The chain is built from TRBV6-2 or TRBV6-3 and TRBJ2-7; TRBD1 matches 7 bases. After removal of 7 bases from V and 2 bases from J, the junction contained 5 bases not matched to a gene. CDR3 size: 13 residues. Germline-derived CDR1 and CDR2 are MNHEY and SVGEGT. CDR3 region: CASNRQGTYEQYF. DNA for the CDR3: TGTGCCAGCAATCGACAGGGTACCTACGAGCAGTACTTC.

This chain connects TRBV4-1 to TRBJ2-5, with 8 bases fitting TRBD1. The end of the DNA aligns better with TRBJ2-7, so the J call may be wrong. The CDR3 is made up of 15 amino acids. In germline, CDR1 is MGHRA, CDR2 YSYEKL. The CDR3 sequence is CASSQFLDRVDEQYF. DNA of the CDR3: TGCGCCAGCAGCCAATTTCTGGACAGGGTTGACGAGCAGTACTTC.

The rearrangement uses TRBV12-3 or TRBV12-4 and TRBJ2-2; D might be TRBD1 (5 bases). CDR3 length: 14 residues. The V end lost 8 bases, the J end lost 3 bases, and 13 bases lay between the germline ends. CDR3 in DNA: TGTGCCAGCCGTTCCAGGGCGGACACCGGGGAGCTGTTTTTT. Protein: CASRSRADTGELFF.

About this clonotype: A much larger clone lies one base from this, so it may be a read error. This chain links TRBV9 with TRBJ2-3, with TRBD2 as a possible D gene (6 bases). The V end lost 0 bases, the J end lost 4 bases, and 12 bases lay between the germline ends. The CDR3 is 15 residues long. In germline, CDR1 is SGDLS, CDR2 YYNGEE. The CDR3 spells CASSVVGLNADTQYF. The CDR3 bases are TGTGCCAGCAGCGTAGTGGGACTCAACGCAGATACGCAGTATTTT.